The 5 T cell receptor beta chains below come from one sample, sequenced in a study of healthy donors' naive CD4 and CD8 T cells. A linear amplification protocol produced the TCR libraries from 500 ng of total RNA. TCRdb processed the reads anew with MiXCR; each CDR3 protein has one entry. Counted here are 150,000 to 200,000 distinct CDR3 sequences, around 80% occurring once; the ten biggest clones make up less than 2.5%. Sequencing was carried out using naive CD4+ and CD8+ T cells sorted from blood, pooled from several donors. These TCRs come from a pool of human donors in good health; the sample pools cells from several healthy donors.

This clonotype was picked up a small number of times. The chain's CDR3 is CASSYWENHNEQFF. The DNA of the CDR3 is TGTGCCAGCAGTTACTGGGAAAACCACAATGAGCAGTTCTTC. This chain connects TRBV18 to TRBJ2-1; unclear D gene. CDR1 KGHSH and CDR2 LQKENI come from the germline V gene. The CDR3 is 14 amino acids. V was cut by 8 bases and J by 5 bases, with 16 bases left in between.

The rearrangement joins TRBV6-1 to TRBJ1-5, with a possible D match to TRBD1 (5 bases). Trimming shortened V by 5 bases and J by 1 base, and 18 bases separated the two germline ends. Germline V gives CDR1 MNHNS, CDR2 SASEGT. The CDR3 sequence is 17 residues long. The CDR3 loop reads CASSYLIQGNSNQPQHF. CDR3 nucleotides: TGTGCCAGCAGTTACCTGATCCAGGGTAACAGCAATCAGCCCCAGCATTTT.

This clonotype was counted a few times. An end of the junction differs from the germline gene, which may be a read error. The V gene is TRBV29-1, the J gene TRBJ1-1; tentatively, D is TRBD1 (5 bases). This CDR3 comprises 13 residues. Per germline, CDR1 SQVTM and CDR2 ANQGSEA. The CDR3 spells CSFEGILGTEAFF. The CDR3 DNA reads as TGCAGCTTTGAGGGGATTTTGGGGACTGAAGCTTTCTTT. The whole variable domain, filled in from reference TRBV29-1 and TRBJ1-1, reads SAVISQKPSRDICQRGTSLTIQCQVDSQVTMMFWYRQQPGQSLTLIATANQGSEATYESGFVIDKFPISRPNLTFSTLTVSNMSPEDSSIYLCSFEGILGTEAFFGQGTRLTVV.

This chain's CDR3 is CASSRTPGQGVAGELFF. CDR3 nucleotide sequence: TGCGCCAGCAGCCGAACCCCGGGACAGGGGGTGGCCGGGGAGCTGTTTTTT. The V and J genes are TRBV5-1 and TRBJ2-2, with 11 bases matching TRBD1. CDR3 size: 17 residues. J was trimmed by 6 bases and V by 4 bases; bases with no gene match: 11. Looked up from germline, CDR1 is SGHRS and CDR2 is YFSETQ.

This clonotype was found once. This rearrangement joins TRBV29-1 to TRBJ2-7; 8 positions agree with TRBD1. The junction had 11 bases not matched to a gene; V was cut back by 4 bases and J by 6 bases. Germline V gene sequence: CDR1 SQVTM, CDR2 ANQGSEA. This CDR3 is 14 amino acids long. The CDR3: CSVGRSGGSFEQYF. CDR3 in DNA: TGCAGCGTTGGTCGATCAGGGGGCTCTTTCGAGCAGTACTTC.